These 30 T cell receptor beta chains share one sample of origin, sequenced in a study of CXCR3-negative and CXCR3-positive naive CD8 T cells. UMI labels and 5' RACE were used to prepare the TRB cDNA libraries. Using the 5' RACE reads, TCRdb records one entry per CDR3 protein without DNA. The table for this sample gives 130,000 or so distinct CDR3 sequences. What was sequenced was naive CXCR3- CD8+ T cells from blood. This sample's subset: CD45RO-CCR7+CD27+CD95- naive CD8+ T cells lacking CXCR3 (TNR3-). The receptors were gathered from a human donor in good health. Some clones in this sample may be carry-over from other donors' samples.

The CDR3 loop is CATTPWQETGELFF. The chain links TRBV28 to TRBJ2-2; the TCRdb call, TRBD1, lacks DNA for checking. CDR1 and CDR2 (germline): MDHEN, SYDVKM. The CDR3 loop spans 14 amino acids.

This chain's CDR3 is CASSALPGTRQNIQYF. The chain combines TRBV7-9 with TRBJ2-4; the D gene TCRdb calls, TRBD1, cannot be checked with no DNA. This CDR3 contains 16 residues. The germline gives CDR1 SEHNR, CDR2 FQNEAQ (reference sequence).

The chain combines TRBV28 with TRBJ2-6; TCRdb indicates TRBD2, and absent DNA this call remains unverified. This CDR3 spans 14 amino acids. Looked up from germline, CDR1 is MDHEN and CDR2 is SYDVKM. The CDR3 loop reads CASSLRGPANVLTF.

The chain combines TRBV5-6 with TRBJ2-7; the TCRdb D gene call, TRBD1, has no DNA to confirm it. The CDR3 is 14 residues long. Germline V lookup: CDR1 SGHDT, CDR2 YYEEEE. The CDR3 protein is CASSLVQGAYEQYF. Looking up the rest from reference TRBV5-6 and TRBJ2-7 gives the full variable domain: DAGVTQSPTHLIKTRGQQVTLRCSPKSGHDTVSWYQQALGQGPQFIFQYYEEEERQRGNFPDRFSGHQFPNYSSELNVNALLLGDSALYLCASSLVQGAYEQYFGPGTRLTVT.

The chain couples TRBV7-8 to TRBJ1-1; TCRdb indicates TRBD1, and absent DNA this call remains unverified. Germline lookup yields CDR1 SGHVS and CDR2 FQNEAQ. The CDR3 is 15 residues long. The CDR3 loop reads CASSQGQGAHTEAFF.

The chain couples TRBV28 to TRBJ1-5. The CDR3 contains 13 residues. CDR1 MDHEN and CDR2 SYDVKM come from the germline V gene. This CDR3 is CASSFGGNQPQHF.

V usage is TRBV2 and J usage is TRBJ2-7. This CDR3 region has 13 residues. Germline CDR1 and CDR2: SNHLY and FYNNEI. The CDR3 is CASSSNADYEQYF.

The rearrangement links TRBV29-1 to TRBJ1-1; TCRdb picks TRBD1, but there is no DNA to check that call. Germline-derived CDR1 and CDR2 are SQVTM and ANQGSEA. The CDR3 runs 11 residues. The CDR3 spells CSVPSGPEAFF. Using reference TRBV29-1 and TRBJ1-1 for the parts outside the CDR3, the full variable domain is SAVISQKPSRDICQRGTSLTIQCQVDSQVTMMFWYRQQPGQSLTLIATANQGSEATYESGFVIDKFPISRPNLTFSTLTVSNMSPEDSSIYLCSVPSGPEAFFGQGTRLTVV.

This chain links TRBV29-1 with TRBJ1-2; TCRdb lists TRBD1, though no DNA is available to test this call. Germline V gene sequence: CDR1 SQVTM, CDR2 ANQGSEA. The CDR3 is 15 residues long. The CDR3 protein is CSVDLGTGVSYGYTF.

The chain recombines TRBV28 with TRBJ1-1; the D call of TRBD1 rests on TCRdb alone, since no DNA is present to check it. Germline V gene data show CDR1 as MDHEN and CDR2 as SYDVKM. CDR3 length: 15 amino acids. The CDR3 is CASRGTGQSNTEAFF.

The chain recombines TRBV4-3 with TRBJ2-1. Germline CDR1 is LGHNA and CDR2 is YSLEER. The CDR3 totals 15 residues. This CDR3 reads CASSQDQALYNEQFF.

The V and J genes are TRBV4-2 and TRBJ2-7; the D call of TRBD1 rests on TCRdb alone, since no DNA is present to check it. In germline, CDR1 is LGHNA, CDR2 YNFKEQ. The CDR3 runs to 16 residues. CDR3 region: CASSQAPGVRTYEQYF.

The rearrangement links TRBV20-1 to TRBJ1-1; TCRdb picks TRBD1, but there is no DNA to check that call. CDR3 length equals 15 residues. Germline V lookup: CDR1 DFQATT, CDR2 SNEGSKA (reference sequence). The CDR3 is CSARDNRQMNTEAFF.

The chain is built from TRBV28 and TRBJ2-3. Germline-derived CDR1 and CDR2 are MDHEN and SYDVKM. This CDR3 is built from 12 residues. The CDR3 sequence is CASYDSTDTQYF. Filled out from reference TRBV28 and TRBJ2-3, the complete variable domain reads DVKVTQSSRYLVKRTGEKVFLECVQDMDHENMFWYRQDPGLGLRLIYFSYDVKMKEKGDIPEGYSVSREKKERFSLILESASTNQTSMYLCASYDSTDTQYFGPGTRLTVL.

The V gene is TRBV4-1, the J gene TRBJ2-2; TCRdb indicates TRBD1, and absent DNA this call remains unverified. Germline V gene sequence: CDR1 MGHRA, CDR2 YSYEKL. CDR3 length: 16 amino acids. CDR3 sequence: CASSQEGQGAAGELFF.

This rearrangement joins TRBV20-1 to TRBJ2-3; the D call of TRBD1 rests on TCRdb alone, since no DNA is present to check it. Germline CDR1 reads DFQATT; CDR2 reads SNEGSKA (reference sequence). This CDR3 has 18 residues. The CDR3 protein is CSARDTSGGPPSTDTQYF.

The CDR3 here is CASSGVQETQYF. V usage is TRBV12-3 or TRBV12-4 and J usage is TRBJ2-5. This CDR3 is 12 amino acids long.

The chain uses TRBV6-5 and TRBJ2-5; TCRdb reports TRBD2, a call that lacks DNA to check it against. This CDR3 comprises 17 residues. Germline V gives CDR1 MNHEY, CDR2 SVGAGI. CDR3 loop: CASSYGLAGGPAETQYF.

The chain is built from TRBV29-1 and TRBJ2-2. Germline lookup yields CDR1 SQVTM and CDR2 ANQGSEA. The CDR3 contains 14 residues. CDR3 sequence reads: CSVVLARNTGELFF.

The J gene is TRBJ1-1, the V gene TRBV29-1. In germline, CDR1 is SQVTM, CDR2 ANQGSEA. The CDR3 totals 13 residues. The CDR3 protein is CSVDTGGITEAFF.

V gene TRBV9 combines with J gene TRBJ2-1. Germline CDR1 is SGDLS and CDR2 is YYNGEE. The CDR3 is made up of 14 amino acids. The CDR3 spells CASSRGDSYNEQFF.

CDR3 residues: CASSLEVIGDTQYF. The chain employs TRBV14 and TRBJ2-3. This CDR3 comprises 14 residues. The germline V gene has CDR1 SGHDN and CDR2 FVKESK.

The chain has TRBV7-8 and TRBJ2-7. The germline V gene encodes CDR1 SGHVS and CDR2 FQNEAQ. The CDR3 has 16 amino acids. CDR3 sequence reads: CASSLALAENYYEQYF.

The chain combines TRBV28 with TRBJ2-1; TCRdb calls TRBD2, which cannot be checked without DNA. CDR3 length: 15 residues. Germline V gene lookup returns CDR1 MDHEN and CDR2 SYDVKM. CDR3 loop: CASSFPRRGYNEQFF.

The chain couples TRBV7-9 to TRBJ2-3. The CDR3 spans 14 residues. CDR1 is SEHNR and CDR2 is FQNEAQ in the germline V gene (reference sequence). CDR3 region: CASSLLLGADTQYF.

The V and J genes are TRBV12-3 or TRBV12-4 and TRBJ2-1; the TRBD2 assignment by TCRdb is unverifiable without DNA. This CDR3 region has 14 residues. The CDR3 here is CASNSGGTYNEQFF.

The chain links TRBV5-1 to TRBJ2-7; TCRdb designates TRBD1, a call that cannot be tested without DNA. Per the germline V gene, CDR1 is SGHRS and CDR2 is YFSETQ. This CDR3 is 15 amino acids long. CDR3 loop: CASSPDRGRSYEQYF.

The chain combines TRBV20-1 with TRBJ1-2. This CDR3 spans 13 amino acids. CDR1 and CDR2 (germline): DFQATT, SNEGSKA (reference sequence). CDR3: CSARDVTNYGYTF.

This rearrangement joins TRBV7-9 to TRBJ2-1; absent DNA, TCRdb's TRBD2 call cannot be checked. Germline CDR1 reads SEHNR; CDR2 reads FQNEAQ (reference sequence). The CDR3 has 18 amino acids. This chain's CDR3 is CASSPPGIGLAGANEQFF. The variable domain in full, completed from reference TRBV7-9 and TRBJ2-1, reads DTGVSQNPRHKITKRGQNVTFRCDPISEHNRLYWYRQTLGQGPEFLTYFQNEAQLEKSRLLSDRFSAERPKGSFSTLEIQRTEQGDSAMYLCASSPPGIGLAGANEQFFGPGTRLTVL.

The chain has TRBV29-1 and TRBJ1-5; TCRdb designates TRBD1, a call that cannot be tested without DNA. Germline-derived CDR1 and CDR2 are SQVTM and ANQGSEA. The CDR3 is made up of 14 amino acids. The CDR3 spells CSVGGGAGNQPQHF. Using reference TRBV29-1 and TRBJ1-5 for the parts outside the CDR3, the full variable domain is SAVISQKPSRDICQRGTSLTIQCQVDSQVTMMFWYRQQPGQSLTLIATANQGSEATYESGFVIDKFPISRPNLTFSTLTVSNMSPEDSSIYLCSVGGGAGNQPQHFGDGTRLSIL.